This paragraph covers one TCR beta chain sequence. No antigen is known for it. This sequence may be a read error, since a much larger clone differs from it by one base. The data are from a study of Graves' ophthalmopathy and Graves' hyperthyroidism. Study conclusions and caveats: Blood also harbored most expanded thyroid clonotypes above 0.001 frequency.

RNA served as the template for amplifying TCR beta CDR3 regions. After a first-round RT-PCR with HTBI primers, a second-round multiplex PCR was run. TCRdb called the multiplex PCR reads again in MiXCR, with one record for every CDR3 protein. Here the sample spans hundreds of thousands of distinct CDR3 sequences, around 20% being singletons. Isolation of PBMCs was performed using over 9.5 ml of fresh peripheral blood. There are 15 residues in the CDR3. V trimming: 5 bases; J trimming: 4 bases; junction bases outside the gene matches: 5. In germline, CDR1 is SNHLY, CDR2 FYNNEI. The V gene is TRBV2, the J gene TRBJ1-1, with 12 bases aligning to TRBD1. The sequenced sample consisted of peripheral blood. This TCR came from a woman younger than 35 with stable Graves' hyperthyroidism. CDR3 sequence: CASSRDRGQGTEAFF. For the CDR3, the DNA is TGTGCCAGCAGTCGGGACAGGGGGCAGGGCACTGAAGCTTTCTTT.